The subject of this entry is one TCR beta chain. The antigen is undetermined. These data originate in a study of identical twins. TCRdb itself ran the 5' RACE reads through MiXCR, one entry per CDR3 protein. The table includes 450,000 or so distinct CDR3 sequences, about 18% detected once. The CDR3 length is 15 residues. The ends were cut back, 6 bases at V and 5 bases at J, with 19 bases in the middle. The germline CDR1 and CDR2 sequences are SEHNR and FQNEAQ (reference sequence). Study observations and caveats: Conclusions leaned on cross-sectional statistical analysis and did not track the same donors over time. Partly confounded zero-insertion analyses could result from invariant MAIT and iNKT cells. The study found excess low generation probability among twin-shared out-of-frame alpha sequences.

The sample comprised naive T cells sorted from blood. This chain joins TRBV7-9 and TRBJ1-1; TRBD1 might be the D (6 bases). The receptor's source is a man aged 50-59 years in good health. The CDR3 coding sequence is TGTGCCAGCAGGGGAGGCGGTACAGGGAGTACTGAAGCTTTCTTT. It translates to CASRGGGTGSTEAFF.